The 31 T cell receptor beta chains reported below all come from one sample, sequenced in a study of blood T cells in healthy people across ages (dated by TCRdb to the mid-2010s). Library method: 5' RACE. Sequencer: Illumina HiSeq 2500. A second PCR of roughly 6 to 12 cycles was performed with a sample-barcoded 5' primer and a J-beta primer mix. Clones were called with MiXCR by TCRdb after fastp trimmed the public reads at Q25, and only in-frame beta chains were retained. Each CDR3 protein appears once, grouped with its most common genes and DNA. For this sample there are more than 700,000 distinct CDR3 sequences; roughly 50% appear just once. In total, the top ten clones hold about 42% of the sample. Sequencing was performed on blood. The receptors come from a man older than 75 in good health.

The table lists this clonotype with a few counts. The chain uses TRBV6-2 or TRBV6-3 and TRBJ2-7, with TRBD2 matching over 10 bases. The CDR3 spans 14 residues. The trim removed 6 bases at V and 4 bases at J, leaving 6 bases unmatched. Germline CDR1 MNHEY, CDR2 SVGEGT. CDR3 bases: TGTGCCAGCAGGGCTAGCGGGAGCGTGTACGAGCAGTACTTC. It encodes CASRASGSVYEQYF.

CDR3 in DNA: TGTGCCAGCAGGCCCTCGGGACTAGCGGGACTGAATGAGCAGTTCTTC. It codes for CASRPSGLAGLNEQFF. The J gene is TRBJ2-1, the V gene TRBV12-3 or TRBV12-4; 13 bases map to TRBD2. V gave up 6 bases and J gave up 7 bases; unmatched junction bases: 9. This CDR3 is 16 amino acids long.

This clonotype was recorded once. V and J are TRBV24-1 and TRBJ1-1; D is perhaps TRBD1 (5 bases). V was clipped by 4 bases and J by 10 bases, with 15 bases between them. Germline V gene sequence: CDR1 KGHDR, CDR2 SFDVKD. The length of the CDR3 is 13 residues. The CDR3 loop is CATSDPRTRGAFF. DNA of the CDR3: TGTGCCACCAGTGACCCTCGGACTAGGGGAGCTTTCTTT.

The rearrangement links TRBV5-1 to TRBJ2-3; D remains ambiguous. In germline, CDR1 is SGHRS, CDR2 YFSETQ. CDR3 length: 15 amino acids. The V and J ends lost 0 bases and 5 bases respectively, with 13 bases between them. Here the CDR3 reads CASSLEASSVDTQYF. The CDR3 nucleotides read TGCGCCAGCAGCTTGGAGGCCAGCTCGGTAGATACGCAGTATTTT.

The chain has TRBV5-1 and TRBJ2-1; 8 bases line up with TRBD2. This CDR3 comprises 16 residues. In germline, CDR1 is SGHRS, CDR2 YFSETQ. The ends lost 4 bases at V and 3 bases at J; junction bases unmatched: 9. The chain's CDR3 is CASSRDLAGVYNEQFF. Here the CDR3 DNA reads TGCGCCAGCAGCCGAGATCTAGCGGGCGTCTACAATGAGCAGTTCTTC.

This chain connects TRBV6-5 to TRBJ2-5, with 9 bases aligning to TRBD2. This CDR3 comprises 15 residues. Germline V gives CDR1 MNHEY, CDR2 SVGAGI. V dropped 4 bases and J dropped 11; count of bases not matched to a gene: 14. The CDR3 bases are TGTGCCAGCAGTTTACAACTAGCGGGCAACAATGAGCAGTACTTC. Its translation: CASSLQLAGNNEQYF.

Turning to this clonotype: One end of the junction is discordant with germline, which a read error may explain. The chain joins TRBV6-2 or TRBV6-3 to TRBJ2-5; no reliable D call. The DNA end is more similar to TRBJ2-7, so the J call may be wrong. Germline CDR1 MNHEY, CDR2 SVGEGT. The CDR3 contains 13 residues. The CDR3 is CASSDSGDYEQYF. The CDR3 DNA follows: TGTGCCAGCAGTGACTCTGGGGACTACGAGCAGTACTTC.

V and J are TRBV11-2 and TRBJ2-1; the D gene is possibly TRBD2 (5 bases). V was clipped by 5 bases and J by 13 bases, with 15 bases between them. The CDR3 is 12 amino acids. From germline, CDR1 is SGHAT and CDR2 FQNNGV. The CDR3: CASSGNGETQFF. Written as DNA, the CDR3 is TGTGCCAGCAGCGGGAACGGGGAGACCCAGTTCTTC.

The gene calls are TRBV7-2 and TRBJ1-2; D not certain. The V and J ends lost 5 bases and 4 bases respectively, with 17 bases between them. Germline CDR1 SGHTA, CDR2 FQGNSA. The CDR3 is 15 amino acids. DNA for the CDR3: TGTGCCAGCAGCCTACGGATGGTGGGCCCCTATGGCTACACCTTC. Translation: CASSLRMVGPYGYTF. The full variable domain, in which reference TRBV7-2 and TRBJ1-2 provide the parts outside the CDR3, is GAGVSQSPSNKVTEKGKDVELRCDPISGHTALYWYRQSLGQGLEFLIYFQGNSAPDKSGLPSDRFSAERTGGSVSTLTIQRTQQEDSAVYLCASSLRMVGPYGYTFGSGTRLTVV.

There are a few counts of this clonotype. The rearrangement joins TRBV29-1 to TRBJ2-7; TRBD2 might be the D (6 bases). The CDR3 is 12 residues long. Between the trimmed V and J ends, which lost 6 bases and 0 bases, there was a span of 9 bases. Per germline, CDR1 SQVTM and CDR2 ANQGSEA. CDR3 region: CSVSSGSYEQYF. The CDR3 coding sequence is TGCAGCGTCAGTAGCGGCTCCTACGAGCAGTACTTC.

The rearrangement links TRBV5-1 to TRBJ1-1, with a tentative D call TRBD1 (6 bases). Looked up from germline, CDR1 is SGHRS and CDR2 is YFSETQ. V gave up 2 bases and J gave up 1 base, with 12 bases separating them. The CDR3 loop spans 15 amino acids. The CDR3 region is CASSLDGRGNTEAFF. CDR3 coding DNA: TGCGCCAGCAGCTTAGACGGCAGGGGGAACACTGAAGCTTTCTTT.

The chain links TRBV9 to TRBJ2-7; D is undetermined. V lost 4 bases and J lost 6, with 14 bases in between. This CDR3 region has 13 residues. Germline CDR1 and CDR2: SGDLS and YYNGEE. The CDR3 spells CASSTPPGSEQYF. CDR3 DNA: TGTGCCAGCAGCACCCCCCCGGGTAGCGAGCAGTACTTC. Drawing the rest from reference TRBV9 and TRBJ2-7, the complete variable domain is DSGVTQTPKHLITATGQRVTLRCSPRSGDLSVYWYQQSLDQGLQFLIQYYNGEERAKGNILERFSAQQFPDLHSELNLSSLELGDSALYFCASSTPPGSEQYFGPGTRLTVT.

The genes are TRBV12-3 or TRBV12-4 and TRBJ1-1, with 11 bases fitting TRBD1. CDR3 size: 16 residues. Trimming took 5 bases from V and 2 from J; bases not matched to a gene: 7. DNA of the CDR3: TGTGCCAGCAGTGGACAGGGGGCTCTTATAAACACTGAAGCTTTCTTT. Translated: CASSGQGALINTEAFF.

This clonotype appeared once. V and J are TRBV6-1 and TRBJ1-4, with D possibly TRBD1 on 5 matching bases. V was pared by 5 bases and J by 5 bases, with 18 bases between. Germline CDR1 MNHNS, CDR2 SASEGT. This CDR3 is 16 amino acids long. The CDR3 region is CASSFTSGLVNEKLFF. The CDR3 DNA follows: TGTGCCAGCAGTTTCACCTCGGGACTGGTGAATGAAAAACTGTTTTTT.

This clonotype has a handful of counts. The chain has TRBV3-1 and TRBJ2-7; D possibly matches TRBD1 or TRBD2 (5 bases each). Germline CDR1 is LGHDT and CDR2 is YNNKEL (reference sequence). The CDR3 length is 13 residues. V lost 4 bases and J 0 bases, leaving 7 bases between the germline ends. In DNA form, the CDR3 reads TGTGCCAGCAGCCGTGGGACCTCCTACGAGCAGTACTTC. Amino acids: CASSRGTSYEQYF.

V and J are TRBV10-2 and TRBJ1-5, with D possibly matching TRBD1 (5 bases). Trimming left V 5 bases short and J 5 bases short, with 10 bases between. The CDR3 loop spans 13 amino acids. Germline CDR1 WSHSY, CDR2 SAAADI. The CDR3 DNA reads TGCGCCAGCAGTCGAAAAGGGGATCAGCCCCAGCATTTT. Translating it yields CASSRKGDQPQHF.

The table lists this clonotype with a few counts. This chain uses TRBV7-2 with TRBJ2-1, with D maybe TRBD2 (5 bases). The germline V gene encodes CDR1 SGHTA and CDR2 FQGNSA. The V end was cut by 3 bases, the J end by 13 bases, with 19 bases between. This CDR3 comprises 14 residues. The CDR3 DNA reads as TGTGCCAGCAGCTTTAGATGGGATTCGCGGGTCCAGTTCTTC. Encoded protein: CASSFRWDSRVQFF.

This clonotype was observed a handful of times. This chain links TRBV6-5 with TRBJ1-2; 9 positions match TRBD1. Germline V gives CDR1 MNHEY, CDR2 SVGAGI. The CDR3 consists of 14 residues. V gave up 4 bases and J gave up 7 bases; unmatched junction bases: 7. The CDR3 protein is CASSSPQGAGGYTF. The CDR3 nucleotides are TGTGCCAGCAGTTCCCCACAGGGGGCTGGTGGCTACACCTTC.

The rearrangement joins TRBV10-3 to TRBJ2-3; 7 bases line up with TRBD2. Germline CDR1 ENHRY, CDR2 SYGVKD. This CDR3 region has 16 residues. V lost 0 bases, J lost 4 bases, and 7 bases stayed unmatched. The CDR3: CAISESPGRGADTQYF. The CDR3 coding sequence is TGTGCCATCAGTGAGTCGCCAGGGAGGGGCGCAGATACGCAGTATTTT.

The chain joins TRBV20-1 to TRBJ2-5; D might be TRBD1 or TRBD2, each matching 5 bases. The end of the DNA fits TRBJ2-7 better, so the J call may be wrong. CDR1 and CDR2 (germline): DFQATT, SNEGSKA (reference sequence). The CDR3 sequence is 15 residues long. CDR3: CGARAPGPPGVEQYF. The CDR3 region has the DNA TGCGGAGCTAGAGCCCCGGGACCGCCCGGGGTCGAGCAGTACTTC.

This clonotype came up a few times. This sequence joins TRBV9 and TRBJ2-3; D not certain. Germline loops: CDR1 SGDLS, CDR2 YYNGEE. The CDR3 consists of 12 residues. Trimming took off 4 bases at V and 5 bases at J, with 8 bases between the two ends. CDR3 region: CASSPQIDTQYF. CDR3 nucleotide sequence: TGTGCCAGCAGCCCACAGATAGATACGCAGTATTTT.

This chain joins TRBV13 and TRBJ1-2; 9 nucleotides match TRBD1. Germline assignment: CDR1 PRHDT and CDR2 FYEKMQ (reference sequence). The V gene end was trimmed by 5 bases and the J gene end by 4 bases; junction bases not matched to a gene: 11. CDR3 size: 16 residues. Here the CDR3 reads CASSHSGTGSIYGYTF. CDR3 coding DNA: TGTGCCAGCAGCCACTCCGGGACAGGGTCTATCTATGGCTACACCTTC.

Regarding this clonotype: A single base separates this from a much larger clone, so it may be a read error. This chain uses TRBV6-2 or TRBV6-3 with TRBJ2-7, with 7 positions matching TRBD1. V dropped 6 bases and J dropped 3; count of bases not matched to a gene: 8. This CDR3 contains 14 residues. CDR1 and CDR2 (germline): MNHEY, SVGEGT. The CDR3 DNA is TGTGCCAGCAGGTCCGGAACAGGGGTCTACGAGCAGTACTTC. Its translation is CASRSGTGVYEQYF.

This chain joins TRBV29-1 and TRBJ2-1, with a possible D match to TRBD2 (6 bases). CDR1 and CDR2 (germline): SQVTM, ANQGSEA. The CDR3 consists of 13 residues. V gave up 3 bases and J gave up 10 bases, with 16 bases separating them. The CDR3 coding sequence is TGCAGCGTTGATTCCGACGGGGGATGGGAGCAGTTCTTC. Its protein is CSVDSDGGWEQFF.

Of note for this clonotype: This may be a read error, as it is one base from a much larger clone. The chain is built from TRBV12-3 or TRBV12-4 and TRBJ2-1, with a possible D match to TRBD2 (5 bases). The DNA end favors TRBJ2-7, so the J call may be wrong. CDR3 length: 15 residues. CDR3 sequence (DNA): TGTGCCAGCAGCCGGGATTATAGCTCCTACAATGAGCAGTACTTC. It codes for CASSRDYSSYNEQYF.

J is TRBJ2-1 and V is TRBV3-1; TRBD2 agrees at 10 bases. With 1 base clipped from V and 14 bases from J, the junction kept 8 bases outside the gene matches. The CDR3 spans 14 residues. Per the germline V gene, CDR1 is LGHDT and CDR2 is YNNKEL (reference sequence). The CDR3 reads CASSQGLAGAREFF. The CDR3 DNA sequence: TGTGCCAGCAGCCAAGGACTAGCGGGCGCCCGGGAGTTCTTC.

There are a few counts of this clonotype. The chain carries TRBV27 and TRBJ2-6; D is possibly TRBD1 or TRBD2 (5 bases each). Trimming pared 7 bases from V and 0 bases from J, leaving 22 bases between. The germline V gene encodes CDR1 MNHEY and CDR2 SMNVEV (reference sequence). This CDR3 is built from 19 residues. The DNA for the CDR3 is TGTGCCAGCACCCCTCAGGTGAGGCAGGGACCCTCTGGGGCCAACGTCCTGACTTTC. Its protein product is CASTPQVRQGPSGANVLTF. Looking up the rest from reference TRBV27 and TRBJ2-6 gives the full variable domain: EAQVTQNPRYLITVTGKKLTVTCSQNMNHEYMSWYRQDPGLGLRQIYYSMNVEVTDKGDVPEGYKVSRKEKRNFPLILESPSPNQTSLYFCASTPQVRQGPSGANVLTFGAGSRLTVL.

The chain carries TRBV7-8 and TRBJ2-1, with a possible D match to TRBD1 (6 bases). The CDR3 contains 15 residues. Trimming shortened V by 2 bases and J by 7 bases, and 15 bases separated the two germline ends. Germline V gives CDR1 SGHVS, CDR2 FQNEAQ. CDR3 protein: CASSLLVTGVNEQFF. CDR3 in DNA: TGTGCCAGCAGCTTATTGGTGACAGGAGTTAATGAGCAGTTCTTC.

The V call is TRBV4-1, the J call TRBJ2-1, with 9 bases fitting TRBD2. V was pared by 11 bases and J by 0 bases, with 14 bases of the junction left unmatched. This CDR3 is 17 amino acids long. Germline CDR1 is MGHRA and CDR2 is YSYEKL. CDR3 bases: TGCGCCCTTAGGACTAAGCGGGGGGAGGTCTCCTACAATGAGCAGTTCTTC. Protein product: CALRTKRGEVSYNEQFF.

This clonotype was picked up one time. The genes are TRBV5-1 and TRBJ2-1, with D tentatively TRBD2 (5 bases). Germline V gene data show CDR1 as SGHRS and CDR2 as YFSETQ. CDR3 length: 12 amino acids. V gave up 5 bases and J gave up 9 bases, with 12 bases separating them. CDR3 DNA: TGCGCCAGCAGGGGCCCTGAGGGTGAGCAGTTCTTC. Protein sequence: CASRGPEGEQFF.

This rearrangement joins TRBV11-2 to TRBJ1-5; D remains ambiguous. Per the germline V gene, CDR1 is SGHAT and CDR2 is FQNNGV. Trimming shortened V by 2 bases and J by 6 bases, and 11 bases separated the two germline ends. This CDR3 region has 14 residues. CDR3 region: CASSLRPIGQPQHF. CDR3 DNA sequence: TGTGCCAGCAGCTTAAGGCCTATAGGTCAGCCCCAGCATTTT.